What follows are 27 T cell receptor beta chains derived from one specimen sequenced in a study of type 1 and type 2 diabetes patients. Amplification started from genomic DNA. The TCR beta CDR3 region was amplified using 30 forward and 13 reverse primers. TCRdb recomputed calls from the multiplex PCR reads with MiXCR, one row per CDR3 protein. Among a few hundred thousand distinct CDR3 sequences listed, more than 45% were seen once. The sample consisted of peripheral blood mononuclear cells (PBMCs). Receptors originate from a man aged 18 to 30 with type 2 diabetes.

The chain couples TRBV24-1 to TRBJ2-5; 10 nucleotides align to TRBD2. The CDR3 contains 19 residues. Germline values: CDR1 KGHDR, CDR2 SFDVKD. With V trimmed by 1 base and J by 1 base, 11 bases remained unmatched. The CDR3 DNA is TGTGCCACCAGTGATTTAGGCGGAGGGAGCGGGGGGGCCCAAGAGACCCAGTACTTC. The encoded protein is CATSDLGGGSGGAQETQYF.

The CDR3 region is CASSLDGISYNEQFF. CDR3 bases: TGTGCCAGCAGCTTAGACGGGATATCTTACAATGAGCAGTTCTTC. V gene TRBV7-2 combines with J gene TRBJ2-1, with D possibly being TRBD2 (5 bases). V was cut by 1 base and J by 4 bases, with 11 bases left in between. This CDR3 comprises 15 residues. In germline, CDR1 is SGHTA, CDR2 FQGNSA.

V and J are TRBV10-3 and TRBJ2-5; D may be TRBD1 (5 bases). Looked up from germline, CDR1 is ENHRY and CDR2 is SYGVKD. With 4 bases removed from V and 5 bases from J, the gap between germline ends came to 14 bases. The CDR3 has 14 residues. The CDR3 spells CAISGQGEGETQYF. As DNA, the CDR3 is TGTGCCATCAGTGGGCAAGGGGAAGGGGAGACCCAGTACTTC.

In its sample, this clonotype was seen a few times. The chain recombines TRBV20-1 with TRBJ2-5; D call uncertain. Trimming pared 0 bases from V and 4 bases from J, leaving 15 bases between. Germline lookup yields CDR1 DFQATT and CDR2 SNEGSKA (reference sequence). The CDR3 is made up of 15 amino acids. The CDR3 reads CSARDPTDPRETQYF. The CDR3 DNA sequence: TGCAGTGCTAGAGACCCGACGGACCCTCGAGAGACCCAGTACTTC.

As regards this clonotype: This may stem from a read error, because a much larger clone lies one nucleotide away. The V and J genes are TRBV19 and TRBJ1-1; D perhaps matches TRBD1 (5 bases). Germline V gene sequence: CDR1 LNHDA, CDR2 SQIVND (reference sequence). The V end lost 0 bases, the J end lost 4 bases, and 6 bases lay between the germline ends. There are 13 residues in the CDR3. The DNA for the CDR3 is TGTGCCAGTAGTATAGAAGGGGCCACTGAAGCTTTCTTT. Translating gives CASSIEGATEAFF.

The chain uses TRBV10-1 and TRBJ2-2; D might be TRBD2 (5 bases). The CDR3 has 12 residues. Germline V gene sequence: CDR1 WNHNN, CDR2 SYGVQD (reference sequence). V shed 8 bases and J shed 6 bases, with 10 bases lying between them. CDR3 in DNA: TGCGCCAGCCAGGTCGGGGCCGGGGAGCTGTTTTTT. It translates to CASQVGAGELFF.

The V gene is TRBV6-5, the J gene TRBJ2-7; no definite D call. The J call is in doubt because the DNA end fits TRBJ2-1 better. The CDR3 spans 11 residues. The V gene's germline CDR1 is MNHEY and CDR2 SVGAGI. The CDR3 sequence: CASSDLHEQFF. The CDR3 bases are TGTGCCAGCAGTGATCTACATGAGCAGTTCTTC.

This chain uses TRBV27 with TRBJ2-2, with 8 bases matching TRBD1. The CDR3 has 14 amino acids. V lost 5 bases, J lost 5 bases, and 4 bases stayed unmatched. CDR1 MNHEY and CDR2 SMNVEV come from the germline V gene (reference sequence). This chain's CDR3 is CASSGQGLTGELFF. The DNA for the CDR3 is TGTGCCAGCAGTGGACAGGGATTGACCGGGGAGCTGTTTTTT.

V gene TRBV29-1 combines with J gene TRBJ2-1, with 7 positions matching TRBD1. In germline, CDR1 is SQVTM, CDR2 ANQGSEA. The CDR3 totals 14 residues. Trimming removed 0 bases from V and 1 base from J; junction bases left unmatched: 0. Here the CDR3 reads CSVEEDRSYNEQFF. The CDR3 nucleotides read TGCAGCGTTGAAGAGGACAGGTCCTACAATGAGCAGTTCTTC.

This clonotype was recorded a few times. The V gene is TRBV7-6, the J gene TRBJ2-7; tentative D call: TRBD1 (5 bases). CDR1 is SGHVS, CDR2 FNYEAQ, per germline. With 1 base removed from V and 7 bases from J, the gap between germline ends came to 14 bases. The CDR3 is 14 residues long. The CDR3 protein is CASSLGDSVSEQYF. CDR3 DNA: TGTGCCAGCAGCTTAGGTGACAGTGTCAGTGAGCAGTACTTC.

This clonotype was observed a few times. The V and J genes are TRBV27 and TRBJ2-7; weak D call: TRBD2 (6 bases). The germline V gene has CDR1 MNHEY and CDR2 SMNVEV (reference sequence). CDR3 size: 15 residues. The ends were cut back, 4 bases at V and 2 bases at J, with 15 bases in the middle. The CDR3: CASSWVSASAYEQYF. As DNA, the CDR3 is TGTGCCAGCAGTTGGGTATCGGCTAGCGCCTACGAGCAGTACTTC.

The chain recombines TRBV2 with TRBJ1-1; 8 nucleotides align to TRBD1. The germline gives CDR1 SNHLY, CDR2 FYNNEI. CDR3 length: 13 amino acids. V shed 10 bases and J 5 bases; nucleotides not matched to a gene: 9. The DNA of the CDR3 is TGTGCCACTCAGGACAGGGTGGTTACTGAAGCTTTCTTT. Protein sequence: CATQDRVVTEAFF. Variable domain in full (rest from reference TRBV2 and TRBJ1-1): EPEVTQTPSHQVTQMGQEVILRCVPISNHLYFYWYRQILGQKVEFLVSFYNNEISEKSEIFDDQFSVERPDGSNFTLKIRSTKLEDSAMYFCATQDRVVTEAFFGQGTRLTVV.

The chain uses TRBV20-1 and TRBJ1-1; 8 positions match TRBD1. The CDR3 sequence is 15 residues long. CDR1 is DFQATT, CDR2 SNEGSKA, per germline (reference sequence). J lost 0 bases, V lost 0 bases, and 3 bases had no gene match. The CDR3 region is CSARDRQGLNTEAFF. The DNA of the CDR3 is TGCAGTGCTAGAGATCGACAGGGGTTGAACACTGAAGCTTTCTTT.

The V and J genes are TRBV29-1 and TRBJ1-1; D possibly corresponds to TRBD1 (6 bases). V was pared by 4 bases and J by 3 bases, with 12 bases between. The CDR3 spans 13 residues. CDR1 is SQVTM and CDR2 is ANQGSEA in the germline V gene. The CDR3 DNA follows: TGCAGCGTTGGGGGGGCGCAGTACACTGAAGCTTTCTTT. It specifies CSVGGAQYTEAFF.

In its sample, this clonotype was seen a few times. V and J are TRBV19 and TRBJ1-5, with D possibly TRBD1 on 5 matching bases. This CDR3 is 13 amino acids long. CDR1 is LNHDA and CDR2 is SQIVND in the germline V gene (reference sequence). Trimming removed 2 bases from V and 9 bases from J, with 11 bases in between. The CDR3, as DNA: TGTGCCAGTAGTATAACGAATGGGGGGCCCCAGCATTTT. Amino acid sequence: CASSITNGGPQHF.

This chain links TRBV11-2 with TRBJ1-2; D not resolved. Germline values: CDR1 SGHAT, CDR2 FQNNGV. V was shortened by 2 bases and J by 5 bases, with 12 bases between the two germline ends. This CDR3 spans 14 amino acids. The CDR3 nucleotides are TGTGCCAGCAGCTTACTACCCGGAATGTATGGCTACACCTTC. It encodes CASSLLPGMYGYTF.

Remarks on this clonotype: A much larger clone differs from this one at a single base, so this may be a read error. V usage is TRBV7-2 and J usage is TRBJ2-1; D remains ambiguous. Trimming shortened V by 7 bases and J by 5 bases, and 3 bases separated the two germline ends. Germline assignment: CDR1 SGHTA and CDR2 FQGNSA. This CDR3 has 10 residues. The CDR3 sequence: CASMNNEQFF. The CDR3 DNA is TGTGCCAGCATGAACAATGAGCAGTTCTTC.

This clonotype appeared a few times. The V and J genes are TRBV7-2 and TRBJ2-7; a weak D match, TRBD2 (5 bases). CDR3 size: 14 residues. Trimming shortened V by 5 bases and J by 0 bases, and 11 bases separated the two germline ends. CDR1 is SGHTA, CDR2 FQGNSA, per germline. CDR3 sequence: CASSVDLFSYEQYF. Written as DNA, the CDR3 is TGTGCCAGCAGCGTGGACTTGTTCTCCTACGAGCAGTACTTC. Full variable domain (remainder filled in from reference TRBV7-2 and TRBJ2-7): GAGVSQSPSNKVTEKGKDVELRCDPISGHTALYWYRQSLGQGLEFLIYFQGNSAPDKSGLPSDRFSAERTGGSVSTLTIQRTQQEDSAVYLCASSVDLFSYEQYFGPGTRLTVT.

The rearrangement joins TRBV7-2 to TRBJ1-6; no firm D call. CDR1 SGHTA and CDR2 FQGNSA come from the germline V gene. The CDR3 consists of 14 residues. V lost 3 bases and J lost 8, with 11 bases in between. The CDR3 here is CASSLPSGDSPLHF. CDR3 coding DNA: TGTGCCAGCAGCTTGCCCAGCGGGGATTCACCCCTCCACTTT.

V and J are TRBV25-1 and TRBJ1-1; 10 bases fit TRBD1. The CDR3 has 17 residues. J was trimmed by 0 bases and V by 6 bases; bases with no gene match: 10. CDR1 is MGHDK and CDR2 is SYGVNS in the germline V gene. The CDR3 nucleotides are TGTGCCAGCAGCGCCGGGACAGGGGTTATTATGAACACTGAAGCTTTCTTT. Translating gives CASSAGTGVIMNTEAFF.

This chain joins TRBV28 and TRBJ1-6; D is ambiguous. The germline V gene has CDR1 MDHEN and CDR2 SYDVKM. CDR3 size: 11 residues. With 7 bases removed from V and 5 bases from J, the gap between germline ends came to 3 bases. The CDR3 loop is CASTDNSPLHF. The CDR3 DNA sequence: TGTGCCAGCACCGATAATTCACCCCTCCACTTT.

The chain couples TRBV7-2 to TRBJ2-3; D assignment may be TRBD1 or TRBD2 (5 bases each). The germline V gene has CDR1 SGHTA and CDR2 FQGNSA. The CDR3 sequence is 14 residues long. V shed 5 bases and J shed 5 bases, with 14 bases lying between them. CDR3 sequence reads: CASSGWARGDTQYF. DNA for the CDR3: TGTGCCAGCAGCGGGTGGGCGAGGGGAGATACGCAGTATTTT.

V gene TRBV7-8 combines with J gene TRBJ2-2, with a tentative D call TRBD1 (5 bases). V lost 1 base and J lost 4, with 10 bases in between. The CDR3 consists of 15 residues. Germline V gene data show CDR1 as SGHVS and CDR2 as FQNEAQ. CDR3 bases: TGTGCCAGCAGCTTAGGGGCAGGGATCACCGGGGAGCTGTTTTTT. As protein: CASSLGAGITGELFF. The variable domain in full, with the rest retrieved from reference TRBV7-8 and TRBJ2-2, is GAGVSQSPRYKVAKRGQDVALRCDPISGHVSLFWYQQALGQGPEFLTYFQNEAQLDKSGLPSDRFFAERPEGSVSTLKIQRTQQEDSAVYLCASSLGAGITGELFFGEGSRLTVL.

In its sample, this clonotype was seen once. The V call is TRBV29-1, the J call TRBJ2-2, with no clear D. The CDR3 consists of 13 residues. V lost 4 bases and J 0 bases, leaving 6 bases between the germline ends. Germline V gives CDR1 SQVTM, CDR2 ANQGSEA. The CDR3 DNA follows: TGCAGCGTTGGAGTACCGAACACCGGGGAGCTGTTTTTT. Protein product: CSVGVPNTGELFF.

The CDR3 region has the DNA TGTGCCAGCAGCTTGACCGAAGGGGCCCAAGAGACCCAGTACTTC. This translates into CASSLTEGAQETQYF. The chain couples TRBV7-8 to TRBJ2-5; D perhaps matches TRBD1 (5 bases). CDR3 size: 15 residues. Germline CDR1 and CDR2: SGHVS and FQNEAQ. V shed 3 bases and J shed 1 base, with 12 bases lying between them.

The genes are TRBV12-3 or TRBV12-4 and TRBJ1-5, with 7 bases matching TRBD1. The ends lost 8 bases at V and 4 bases at J; junction bases unmatched: 11. The CDR3 is made up of 15 amino acids. This chain's CDR3 is CASSDRVKANQPQHF. The CDR3 DNA is TGTGCCAGCTCTGACAGGGTAAAGGCAAATCAGCCCCAGCATTTT.

This rearrangement joins TRBV2 to TRBJ2-7; possibly TRBD1 for D (7 bases). CDR3 length: 15 residues. The germline V and J ends were trimmed by 6 bases and 0 bases, with 15 bases remaining between them. Germline V gene data show CDR1 as SNHLY and CDR2 as FYNNEI. The CDR3, as DNA: TGTGCCAGCAGCCGCCCAGGGGGGTTCTCCTACGAGCAGTACTTC. Translation gives CASSRPGGFSYEQYF.